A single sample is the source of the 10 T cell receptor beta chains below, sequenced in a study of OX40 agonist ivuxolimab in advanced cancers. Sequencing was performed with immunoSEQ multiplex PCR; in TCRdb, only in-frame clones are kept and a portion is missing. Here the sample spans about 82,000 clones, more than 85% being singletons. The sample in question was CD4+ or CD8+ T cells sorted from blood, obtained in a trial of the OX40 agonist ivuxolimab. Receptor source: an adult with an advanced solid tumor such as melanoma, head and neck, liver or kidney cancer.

The CDR3 is CAIRGDKDNQKAFF. The CDR3 coding sequence is TGTGCCATCAGGGGGGACAAAGACAACCAAAAAGCTTTCTTT. The chain combines TRBV10-3 with TRBJ1-1, with a tentative D call TRBD1 (6 bases). The CDR3 contains 14 residues. Germline assignment: CDR1 ENHRY and CDR2 SYGVKD. The ends were cut back, 6 bases at V and 9 bases at J, with 20 bases in the middle.

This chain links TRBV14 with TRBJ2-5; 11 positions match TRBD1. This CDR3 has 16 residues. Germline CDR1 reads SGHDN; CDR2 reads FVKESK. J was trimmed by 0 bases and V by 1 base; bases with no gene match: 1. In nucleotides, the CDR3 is TGTGCCAGCAGCCAAGGGGACAGGGGGAACCAAGAGACCCAGTACTTC. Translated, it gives CASSQGDRGNQETQYF.

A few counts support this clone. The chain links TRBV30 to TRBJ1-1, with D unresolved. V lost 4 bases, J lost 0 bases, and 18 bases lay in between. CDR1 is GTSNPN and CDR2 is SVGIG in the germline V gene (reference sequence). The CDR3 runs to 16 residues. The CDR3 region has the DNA TGTGCCTGGACCCGTAGGGCAGTTATTATGAACACTGAAGCTTTCTTT. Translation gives CAWTRRAVIMNTEAFF.

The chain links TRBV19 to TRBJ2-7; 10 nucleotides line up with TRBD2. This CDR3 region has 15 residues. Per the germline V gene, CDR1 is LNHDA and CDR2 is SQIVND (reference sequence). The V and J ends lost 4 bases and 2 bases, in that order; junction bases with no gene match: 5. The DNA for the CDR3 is TGTGCCAGTAGTAGAGTTAGCGGGGGGCCCTACGAGCAGTACTTC. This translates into CASSRVSGGPYEQYF. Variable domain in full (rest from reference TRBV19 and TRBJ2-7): DGGITQSPKYLFRKEGQNVTLSCEQNLNHDAMYWYRQDPGQGLRLIYYSQIVNDFQKGDIAEGYSVSREKKESFPLTVTSAQKNPTAFYLCASSRVSGGPYEQYFGPGTRLTVT.

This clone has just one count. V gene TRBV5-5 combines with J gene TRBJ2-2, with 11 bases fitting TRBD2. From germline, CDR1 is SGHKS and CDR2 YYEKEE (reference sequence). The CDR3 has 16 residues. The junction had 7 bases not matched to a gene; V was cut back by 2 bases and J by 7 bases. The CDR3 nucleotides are TGTGCCAGCAGCTTTCCCGGACTAGCGGGTGTCGGGGAGCTGTTTTTT. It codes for CASSFPGLAGVGELFF.

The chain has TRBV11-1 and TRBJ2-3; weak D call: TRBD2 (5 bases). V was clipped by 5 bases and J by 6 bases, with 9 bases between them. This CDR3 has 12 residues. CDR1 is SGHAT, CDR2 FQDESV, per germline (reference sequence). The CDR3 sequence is CASSLGADTQYF. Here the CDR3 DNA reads TGTGCCAGCAGCCTGGGAGCCGATACGCAGTATTTT.

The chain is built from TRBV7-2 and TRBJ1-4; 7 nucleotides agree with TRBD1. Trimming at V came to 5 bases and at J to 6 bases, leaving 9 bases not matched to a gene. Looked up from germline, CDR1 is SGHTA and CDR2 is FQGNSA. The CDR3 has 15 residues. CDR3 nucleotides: TGTGCCAGCAGCCCAGACAGGGATGTCGATGAAAAACTGTTTTTT. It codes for CASSPDRDVDEKLFF.

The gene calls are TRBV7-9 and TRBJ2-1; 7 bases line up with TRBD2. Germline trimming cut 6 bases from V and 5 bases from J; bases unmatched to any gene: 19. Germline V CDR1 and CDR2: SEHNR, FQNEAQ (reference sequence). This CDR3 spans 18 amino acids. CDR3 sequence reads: CASSYKTWDSGLDNEQFF. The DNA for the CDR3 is TGTGCCAGCAGTTACAAGACGTGGGATAGCGGGCTTGACAATGAGCAGTTCTTC.

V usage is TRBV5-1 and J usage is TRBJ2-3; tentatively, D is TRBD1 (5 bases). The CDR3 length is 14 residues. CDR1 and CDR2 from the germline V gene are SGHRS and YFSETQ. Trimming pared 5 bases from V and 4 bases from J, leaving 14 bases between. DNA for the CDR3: TGCGCCAGCAGAGTTAGGGTAGGGGCAGATACGCAGTATTTT. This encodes CASRVRVGADTQYF.

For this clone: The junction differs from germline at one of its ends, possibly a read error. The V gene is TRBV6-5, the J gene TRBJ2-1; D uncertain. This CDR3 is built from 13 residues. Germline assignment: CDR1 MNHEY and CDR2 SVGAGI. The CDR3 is CASSSRSYNGQFF. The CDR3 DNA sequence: TGTGCCAGCAGTTCCCGGTCCTACAATGGGCAGTTCTTC.